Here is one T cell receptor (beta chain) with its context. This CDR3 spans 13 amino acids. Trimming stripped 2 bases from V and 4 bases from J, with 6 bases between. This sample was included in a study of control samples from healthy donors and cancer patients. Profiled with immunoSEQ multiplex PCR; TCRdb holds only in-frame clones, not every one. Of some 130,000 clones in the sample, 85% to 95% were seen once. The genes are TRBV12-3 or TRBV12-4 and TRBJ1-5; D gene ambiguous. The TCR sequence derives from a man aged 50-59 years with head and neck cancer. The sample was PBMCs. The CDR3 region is CASSLWVNQPQHF. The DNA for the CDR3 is TGTGCCAGCAGTTTATGGGTTAATCAGCCCCAGCATTTT.